These 30 T cell receptor beta chains originate from one sample sequenced in a study of shared clonotypes between healthy human individuals. Generated by immunoSEQ multiplex PCR, the TCRdb table keeps only in-frame clones and is missing some. Here the sample spans some 2 million clones, about 95% being singletons. Selected positively for CCR7 and CD45RO-negative, naive CD8 cells excluded terminally differentiated effector memory CD45RA+ cells. Sequencing input: naive CD8+ T cells sorted from blood. The source is a man younger than 35 in good health.

Points on this clone: The junction and the germline gene differ at one end; a read error may be behind it. The rearrangement links TRBV7-9 to TRBJ2-7; D possibly matches TRBD1 or TRBD2 (5 bases each). The germline gives CDR1 SEHNR, CDR2 FQNEAQ (reference sequence). The CDR3 is made up of 16 amino acids. The CDR3 protein is CASSFRGAGPSDEQYF. The CDR3 DNA follows: TGTGCCAGCAGCTTTCGGGGCGCAGGGCCCTCCGACGAGCAGTACTTC.

The chain employs TRBV10-1 and TRBJ2-2, with 7 bases lining up with TRBD2. This CDR3 is built from 17 residues. V was clipped by 0 bases and J by 4 bases; unmatched bases: 8. Germline CDR1 and CDR2: WNHNN and SYGVQD (reference sequence). In DNA, the CDR3 is TGCGCCAGCAGTGAGTCGAGAAGCACGGGGGGCACCGGGGAGCTGTTTTTT. Translated, it gives CASSESRSTGGTGELFF.

In this sample, this clone turned up once. The rearrangement joins TRBV28 to TRBJ1-2, with D hard to call. The germline gives CDR1 MDHEN, CDR2 SYDVKM. This CDR3 has 14 amino acids. The germline V and J ends were trimmed by 5 bases and 3 bases, with 13 bases remaining between them. The CDR3: CASSKPGGDYGYTF. The CDR3, as DNA: TGTGCCAGCAGTAAGCCGGGAGGTGACTATGGCTACACCTTC.

The genes are TRBV6-1 and TRBJ2-7, with D perhaps matching TRBD1 (5 bases). This CDR3 is 13 amino acids long. V lost 5 bases and J lost 3, with 11 bases in between. Germline lookup yields CDR1 MNHNS and CDR2 SASEGT. The CDR3 loop is CASSKQALYEQYF. DNA of the CDR3: TGTGCCAGCAGTAAACAGGCGCTCTACGAGCAGTACTTC.

The gene calls are TRBV27 and TRBJ1-2, with D possibly being TRBD1 (5 bases). Trimming removed 5 bases from V and 3 bases from J, with 16 bases in between. The CDR3 has 15 amino acids. Looked up from germline, CDR1 is MNHEY and CDR2 is SMNVEV (reference sequence). The CDR3 region is CASSPHSGGDYGYTF. The CDR3 bases are TGTGCCAGCAGTCCACACTCGGGGGGTGACTATGGCTACACCTTC.

This chain links TRBV13 with TRBJ2-3; the D gene is possibly TRBD1 (6 bases). The CDR3 length is 15 residues. The ends were cut back, 5 bases at V and 3 bases at J, with 15 bases in the middle. Germline V gives CDR1 PRHDT, CDR2 FYEKMQ (reference sequence). This CDR3 reads CASSDQGKGTDTQYF. DNA of the CDR3: TGTGCCAGCAGCGACCAGGGGAAGGGGACAGATACGCAGTATTTT.

The chain uses TRBV5-1 and TRBJ2-2; 11 bases fit TRBD2. There are 15 residues in the CDR3. The germline CDR1 and CDR2 sequences are SGHRS and YFSETQ. Trimming took 4 bases from V and 5 from J; bases not matched to a gene: 4. The CDR3 spells CASSLRLAGTGELFF. CDR3 nucleotide sequence: TGCGCCAGCAGCCTTAGACTAGCGGGGACCGGGGAGCTGTTTTTT.

This sequence joins TRBV5-5 and TRBJ2-7, with 10 nucleotides matching TRBD1. The CDR3 is made up of 15 amino acids. Trimming at V came to 4 bases and at J to 2 bases, leaving 6 bases not matched to a gene. Germline V gives CDR1 SGHKS, CDR2 YYEKEE (reference sequence). CDR3 region: CASSHTDRGAYEQYF. CDR3 sequence (DNA): TGTGCCAGCAGCCATACGGACAGGGGGGCCTACGAGCAGTACTTC.

The chain carries TRBV4-3 and TRBJ2-2; 8 bases are shared with TRBD2. The CDR3 loop spans 18 amino acids. CDR1 and CDR2 (germline): LGHNA, YSLEER. V lost 0 bases and J lost 7; bases outside the gene matches: 13. Here the CDR3 DNA reads TGCGCCAGCAGCCAAGATTTCAAGGGACTAGTCAATGACGGGGAGCTGTTTTTT. Amino acid sequence: CASSQDFKGLVNDGELFF.

In its sample, this clone was seen once. CDR3 amino acids: CASSSGQGYGYTF. The CDR3 DNA sequence: TGTGCCAGCAGTTCCGGTCAAGGGTATGGCTACACCTTC. The chain carries TRBV27 and TRBJ1-2; no definite D call. V was pared by 4 bases and J by 5 bases, with 11 bases between. CDR3 size: 13 residues. Per the germline V gene, CDR1 is MNHEY and CDR2 is SMNVEV (reference sequence).

The rearrangement joins TRBV18 to TRBJ2-7, with D perhaps assigned TRBD1 or TRBD2 (5 bases each). Germline CDR1 KGHSH, CDR2 LQKENI. Trimming cost V 3 bases and J 7 bases, with 10 bases left between them. The CDR3 is 12 residues long. CDR3 protein: CASSPPWGEQYF. The DNA for the CDR3 is TGTGCCAGCTCACCCCCCTGGGGGGAGCAGTACTTC.

This chain uses TRBV19 with TRBJ2-7; D gene unclear. The CDR3 contains 13 residues. Deletions cut 3 bases from V and 0 bases from J, with 6 bases between. The germline V gene encodes CDR1 LNHDA and CDR2 SQIVND (reference sequence). The CDR3 DNA reads as TGTGCCAGTAGTATGTGGGCCTCCTACGAGCAGTACTTC. Encoded protein: CASSMWASYEQYF.

This clone was observed once. The CDR3 DNA reads TGTGCCAGCAGTGAATGGACAGGGGCTGGTGAAAAACTGTTTTTT. This encodes CASSEWTGAGEKLFF. The chain has TRBV2 and TRBJ1-4, with 9 bases lining up with TRBD1. V shed 2 bases, J shed 7 bases, and the junction held 5 bases outside the gene matches. Germline assignment: CDR1 SNHLY and CDR2 FYNNEI. The CDR3 consists of 15 residues.

The chain recombines TRBV4-1 with TRBJ2-7, with 8 bases aligning to TRBD1. CDR1 and CDR2 from the germline V gene are MGHRA and YSYEKL. The CDR3 has 15 residues. The ends lost 3 bases at V and 3 bases at J; junction bases unmatched: 7. The CDR3 here is CASSHRGQGYYEQYF. The CDR3 DNA is TGCGCCAGCAGCCATCGAGGACAGGGATACTACGAGCAGTACTTC.

A single count supports this clone. The chain joins TRBV27 to TRBJ1-1; possible D gene TRBD1, 5 bases. CDR1 and CDR2 from the germline V gene are MNHEY and SMNVEV (reference sequence). The V end lost 0 bases, the J end lost 6 bases, and 11 bases lay between the germline ends. The CDR3 has 14 residues. The CDR3 DNA follows: TGTGCCAGCAGTTTATCGCCCTGGGGGGCTGAAGCTTTCTTT. Protein: CASSLSPWGAEAFF.

The chain joins TRBV5-1 to TRBJ2-1, with D possibly TRBD2 on 6 matching bases. This CDR3 has 16 amino acids. Per germline, CDR1 SGHRS and CDR2 YFSETQ. The V end was cut by 7 bases, the J end by 0 bases, with 17 bases between. The CDR3 spells CASLPLTGDSYNEQFF. Here the CDR3 DNA reads TGCGCCAGCCTTCCTTTAACGGGGGACTCCTACAATGAGCAGTTCTTC. Filled out from reference TRBV5-1 and TRBJ2-1, the complete variable domain reads KAGVTQTPRYLIKTRGQQVTLSCSPISGHRSVSWYQQTPGQGLQFLFEYFSETQRNKGNFPGRFSGRQFSNSRSEMNVSTLELGDSALYLCASLPLTGDSYNEQFFGPGTRLTVL.

The DNA for the CDR3 is TGTGCCAGCAGCTCCGGCCAGGGACTAGCGGGAGTAGAGACCCAGTACTTC. Translating gives CASSSGQGLAGVETQYF. This sequence joins TRBV11-2 and TRBJ2-5, with 14 bases aligning to TRBD2. The ends lost 4 bases at V and 4 bases at J; junction bases unmatched: 8. Germline V gene data show CDR1 as SGHAT and CDR2 as FQNNGV. CDR3 length: 17 amino acids.

A word on this clone: Other DNA variants within this sample encode the same CDR3. The chain couples TRBV27 to TRBJ1-5, with D possibly TRBD1 on 6 matching bases. The CDR3 is 13 amino acids. With 2 bases removed from V and 7 bases from J, the gap between germline ends came to 9 bases. In germline, CDR1 is MNHEY, CDR2 SMNVEV (reference sequence). CDR3 amino acids: CASSLRGGQPQHF. CDR3 DNA sequence: TGTGCCAGCAGTTTAAGGGGGGGCCAGCCCCAGCATTTT.

The CDR3 DNA follows: TGTGCCAGTAGTATTTATGACGGGGGGATATACAATGAGCAGTTCTTC. Its translation is CASSIYDGGIYNEQFF. V usage is TRBV19 and J usage is TRBJ2-1; 7 bases match TRBD2. J was trimmed by 4 bases and V by 3 bases; bases with no gene match: 9. There are 16 residues in the CDR3. Germline V gives CDR1 LNHDA, CDR2 SQIVND (reference sequence). Complete variable domain (other parts from reference TRBV19 and TRBJ2-1): DGGITQSPKYLFRKEGQNVTLSCEQNLNHDAMYWYRQDPGQGLRLIYYSQIVNDFQKGDIAEGYSVSREKKESFPLTVTSAQKNPTAFYLCASSIYDGGIYNEQFFGPGTRLTVL.

This chain joins TRBV28 and TRBJ1-2, with 7 bases aligning to TRBD1. The CDR3 length is 13 residues. Germline lookup yields CDR1 MDHEN and CDR2 SYDVKM. Trimming at V came to 3 bases and at J to 8 bases, leaving 6 bases not matched to a gene. CDR3 nucleotide sequence: TGTGCCAGCAGTTTTGAAGGGGGCCGAGGCTACACCTTC. Residues: CASSFEGGRGYTF.

This clone was seen once. This chain joins TRBV5-4 and TRBJ2-5; a weak D match, TRBD1 (6 bases). V was trimmed by 4 bases and J by 13 bases, leaving 14 bases between them. Germline V gives CDR1 SGHNT, CDR2 YYREEE (reference sequence). This CDR3 contains 11 residues. The CDR3 bases are TGTGCCAGCAGCCTAAGGGGGAAGTGGTACTTC. Translated: CASSLRGKWYF.

This chain links TRBV6-6 with TRBJ2-3; TRBD1 or TRBD2 may be the D gene (7 bases each). CDR3 length equals 14 residues. Per the germline V gene, CDR1 is MNHNY and CDR2 is SVGAGI (reference sequence). V was clipped by 5 bases and J by 4 bases, with 13 bases between them. As DNA, the CDR3 is TGTGCCAGCAGTCACAGGGGAGGGCCAGATACGCAGTATTTT. As protein: CASSHRGGPDTQYF.

V usage is TRBV28 and J usage is TRBJ2-7, with D unclear. The CDR3 runs to 14 residues. V gave up 2 bases and J gave up 5 bases, with 13 bases separating them. Germline CDR1 reads MDHEN; CDR2 reads SYDVKM. The CDR3 here is CASSLRGPLHEQYF. CDR3 nucleotide sequence: TGTGCCAGCAGTTTAAGAGGTCCTCTCCACGAGCAGTACTTC.

The CDR3 reads CASSPDRGLDYGYTF. For the CDR3, the DNA is TGCGCCAGCAGCCCGGACAGGGGACTTGACTATGGCTACACCTTC. This sequence joins TRBV4-1 and TRBJ1-2; 9 bases are shared with TRBD1. Germline V gene sequence: CDR1 MGHRA, CDR2 YSYEKL. Trimming removed 4 bases from V and 3 bases from J; junction bases left unmatched: 6. The length of the CDR3 is 15 residues.

The CDR3 bases are TGTGCCTGGAACAGGGGGTCGTACAATGAGCAGTTCTTC. Amino acids: CAWNRGSYNEQFF. The V gene is TRBV30, the J gene TRBJ2-1; TRBD1 matches at 8 bases. Per the germline V gene, CDR1 is GTSNPN and CDR2 is SVGIG (reference sequence). This CDR3 spans 13 amino acids. Trimming cost V 4 bases and J 4 bases; bases outside gene matches: 3.

The V and J genes are TRBV5-4 and TRBJ1-2; D may be TRBD1 (5 bases). Germline CDR1 is SGHNT and CDR2 is YYREEE (reference sequence). The ends were cut back, 0 bases at V and 2 bases at J, with 11 bases in the middle. This CDR3 has 15 amino acids. The CDR3 region has the DNA TGTGCCAGCAGCTTGGGTTGGGGGACCAACTATGGCTACACCTTC. Translation: CASSLGWGTNYGYTF. The entire variable domain, with the rest obtained from reference TRBV5-4 and TRBJ1-2, is as follows: ETGVTQSPTHLIKTRGQQVTLRCSSQSGHNTVSWYQQALGQGPQFIFQYYREEENGRGNFPPRFSGLQFPNYSSELNVNALELDDSALYLCASSLGWGTNYGYTFGSGTRLTVV.

A remark on this clone: Additional DNA sequences in this sample encode the identical CDR3. The J gene is TRBJ1-1, the V gene TRBV30; D is ambiguous. Per the germline V gene, CDR1 is GTSNPN and CDR2 is SVGIG (reference sequence). The CDR3 sequence is 13 residues long. V lost 0 bases, J lost 2 bases, and 7 bases lay in between. The CDR3 sequence: CAWSVLRNTEAFF. CDR3 coding DNA: TGTGCCTGGAGTGTACTAAGAAACACTGAAGCTTTCTTT.

The rearrangement uses TRBV7-9 and TRBJ2-1, with D possibly TRBD2 on 6 matching bases. V lost 5 bases to trimming and J lost 7 bases, with 21 bases between them. Germline CDR1 is SEHNR and CDR2 is FQNEAQ (reference sequence). This CDR3 spans 16 amino acids. The CDR3 is CASSVLDDGRRNEQFF. CDR3 nucleotide sequence: TGTGCCAGCAGCGTCTTAGATGACGGGAGAAGAAATGAGCAGTTCTTC.

The chain has TRBV10-3 and TRBJ2-2; 11 bases match TRBD2. The CDR3 has 13 residues. Germline assignment: CDR1 ENHRY and CDR2 SYGVKD. V was clipped by 7 bases and J by 5 bases; unmatched bases: 0. CDR3 sequence (DNA): TGTGCCATCACTAGCGGGAGGACCGGGGAGCTGTTTTTT. Translated: CAITSGRTGELFF.

The rearrangement joins TRBV4-1 to TRBJ2-1; 10 bases map to TRBD2. This CDR3 is built from 15 residues. Germline values: CDR1 MGHRA, CDR2 YSYEKL. With V trimmed by 6 bases and J by 0 bases, 2 bases remained unmatched. The CDR3 DNA follows: TGCGCCAGCAGTGTAGCGGGGGGCTCCTACAATGAGCAGTTCTTC. As protein: CASSVAGGSYNEQFF.